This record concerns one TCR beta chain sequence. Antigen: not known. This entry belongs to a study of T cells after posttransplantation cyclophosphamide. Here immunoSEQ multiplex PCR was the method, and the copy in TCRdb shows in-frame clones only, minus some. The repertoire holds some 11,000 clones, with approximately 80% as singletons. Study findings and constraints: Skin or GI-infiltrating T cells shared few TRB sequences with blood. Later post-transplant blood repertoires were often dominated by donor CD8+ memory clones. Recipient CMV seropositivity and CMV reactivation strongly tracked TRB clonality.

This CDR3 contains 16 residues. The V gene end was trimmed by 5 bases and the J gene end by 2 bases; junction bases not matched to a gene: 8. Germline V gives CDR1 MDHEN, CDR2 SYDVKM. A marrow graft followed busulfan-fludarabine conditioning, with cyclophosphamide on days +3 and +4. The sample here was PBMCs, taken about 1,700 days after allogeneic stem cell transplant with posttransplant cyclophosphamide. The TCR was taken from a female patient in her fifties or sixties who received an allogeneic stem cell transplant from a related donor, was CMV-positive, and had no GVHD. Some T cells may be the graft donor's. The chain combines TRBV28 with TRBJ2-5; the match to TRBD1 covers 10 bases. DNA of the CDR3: TGTGCCAGCAGTCCCGGGACAGGGGTTTTTCAAGAGACCCAGTACTTC. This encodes CASSPGTGVFQETQYF.